The source of this T cell receptor (beta chain) is a study of a mutant IDH1 vaccine in newly diagnosed glioma. Study overall: Vaccines were begun 4-6 weeks after radiotherapy alone, or with temozolomide cycles. Radiotherapy, temozolomide, or both had been given previously, and both were given to most.

With respect to this clone: What it binds is unknown.

Overall study results and limits: Of the patients, 80% to 95% had vaccine-induced immune responses.

The table came from immunoSEQ multiplex PCR; TCRdb's copy has only in-frame clones and leaves some out. Of fewer than 70,000 clones detected, approximately 84% appear once; the ten largest clones hold about 3.7%. Time point indicated: week 11, during vaccination. Every vaccine dose comprised 300 ug of mutant IDH1 20-mer peptide plus topical imiquimod. Trimming cost V 3 bases and J 3 bases, with 9 bases left between them. The CDR3 has 14 amino acids. CDR1 is LGHNA and CDR2 is YSLEER in the germline V gene. Sequencing was performed on PBMCs, taken from a glioma patient whose treatment included an IDH1 peptide vaccine. The chain recombines TRBV4-3 with TRBJ2-1, with a tentative D call TRBD2 (6 bases). This receptor was obtained from a man in his thirties or forties with glioma. The CDR3 spells CASSQRTNYNEQFF. The CDR3 nucleotides read TGCGCCAGCAGCCAGCGGACTAACTACAATGAGCAGTTCTTC.